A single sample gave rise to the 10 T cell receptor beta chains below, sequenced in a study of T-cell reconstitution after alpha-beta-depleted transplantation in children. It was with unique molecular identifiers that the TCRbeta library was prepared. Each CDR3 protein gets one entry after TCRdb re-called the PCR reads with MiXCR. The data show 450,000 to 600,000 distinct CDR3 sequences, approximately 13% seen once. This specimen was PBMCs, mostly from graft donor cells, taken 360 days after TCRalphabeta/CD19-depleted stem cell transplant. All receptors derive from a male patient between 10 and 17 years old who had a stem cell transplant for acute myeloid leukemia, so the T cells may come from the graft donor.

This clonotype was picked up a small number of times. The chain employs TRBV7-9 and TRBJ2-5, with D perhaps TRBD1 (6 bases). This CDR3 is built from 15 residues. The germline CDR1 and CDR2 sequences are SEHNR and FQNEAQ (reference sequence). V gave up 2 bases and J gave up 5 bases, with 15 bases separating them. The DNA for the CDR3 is TGTGCCAGCAGCTTAACGCAGGGGCGCCGGGAGACCCAGTACTTC. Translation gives CASSLTQGRRETQYF.

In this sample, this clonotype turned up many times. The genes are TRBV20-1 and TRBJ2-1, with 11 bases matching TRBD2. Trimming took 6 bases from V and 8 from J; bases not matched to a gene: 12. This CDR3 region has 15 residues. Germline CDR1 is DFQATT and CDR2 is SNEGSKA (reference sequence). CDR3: CSASGTSGPGDEQFF. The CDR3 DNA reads TGCAGTGCCTCCGGGACTAGCGGACCCGGGGATGAGCAGTTCTTC.

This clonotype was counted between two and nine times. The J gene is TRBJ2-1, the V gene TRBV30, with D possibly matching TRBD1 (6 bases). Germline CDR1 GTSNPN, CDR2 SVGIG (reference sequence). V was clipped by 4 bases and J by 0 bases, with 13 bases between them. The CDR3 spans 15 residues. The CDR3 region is CAWNRGTSSYNEQFF. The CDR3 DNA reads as TGTGCCTGGAATCGAGGGACATCCTCCTACAATGAGCAGTTCTTC.

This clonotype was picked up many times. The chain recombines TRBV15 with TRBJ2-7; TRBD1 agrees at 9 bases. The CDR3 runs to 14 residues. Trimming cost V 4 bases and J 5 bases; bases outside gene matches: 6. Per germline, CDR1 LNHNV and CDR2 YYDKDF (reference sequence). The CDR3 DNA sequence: TGTGCCACCAGCATATACAGGGGGCGGAACGAGCAGTACTTC. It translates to CATSIYRGRNEQYF.

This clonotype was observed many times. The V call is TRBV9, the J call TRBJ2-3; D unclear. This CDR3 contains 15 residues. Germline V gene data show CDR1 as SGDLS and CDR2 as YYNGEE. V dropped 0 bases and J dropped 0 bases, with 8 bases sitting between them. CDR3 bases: TGTGCCAGCAGCGTAGCCGACGCTAGCACAGATACGCAGTATTTT. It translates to CASSVADASTDTQYF.

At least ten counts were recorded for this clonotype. The CDR3 coding sequence is TGTGCCAGCAGCGCCGATGGACAGGGATTTTATGAGCAGTTCTTC. Translated: CASSADGQGFYEQFF. The chain links TRBV25-1 to TRBJ2-1; 8 nucleotides agree with TRBD1. In germline, CDR1 is MGHDK, CDR2 SYGVNS. This CDR3 is built from 15 residues. J lost 8 bases, V lost 6 bases, and 12 bases had no gene match.

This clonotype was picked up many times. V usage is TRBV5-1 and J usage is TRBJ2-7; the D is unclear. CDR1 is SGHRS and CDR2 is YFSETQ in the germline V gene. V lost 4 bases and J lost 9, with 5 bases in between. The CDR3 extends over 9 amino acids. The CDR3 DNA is TGCGCCAGCAGCCGGAGGCAGTACTTC. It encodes CASSRRQYF.

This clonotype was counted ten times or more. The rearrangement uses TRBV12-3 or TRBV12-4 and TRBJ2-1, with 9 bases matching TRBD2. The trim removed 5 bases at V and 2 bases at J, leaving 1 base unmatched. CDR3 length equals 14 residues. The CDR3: CASSPSGTYNEQFF. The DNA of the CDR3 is TGTGCCAGCAGTCCTAGCGGGACCTACAATGAGCAGTTCTTC.

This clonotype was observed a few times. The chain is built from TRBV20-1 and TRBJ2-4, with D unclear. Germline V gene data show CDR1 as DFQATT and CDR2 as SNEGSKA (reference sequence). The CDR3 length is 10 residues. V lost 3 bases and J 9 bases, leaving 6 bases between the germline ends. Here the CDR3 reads CSASNGIQYF. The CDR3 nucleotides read TGCAGTGCTAGTAATGGCATTCAGTACTTC.

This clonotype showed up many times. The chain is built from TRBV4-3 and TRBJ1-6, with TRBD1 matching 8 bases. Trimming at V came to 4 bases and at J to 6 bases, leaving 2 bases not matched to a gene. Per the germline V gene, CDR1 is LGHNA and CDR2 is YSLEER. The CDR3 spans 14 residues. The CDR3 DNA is TGCGCCAGCAGCCCGGGACAGGTTAATTCACCCCTCCACTTT. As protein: CASSPGQVNSPLHF.